These T cell receptor beta chains were read from a single sample in a study of blood T cell repertoires in COVID-19. Here immunoSEQ multiplex PCR was the method, and the copy in TCRdb shows in-frame clones only, minus some. The sample consists of some 74,000 clones, approximately 80% of them appearing once. Input material: peripheral blood. The receptors were sampled from a human donor in a cohort sampled during active COVID-19. Each CDR3 is given with its conserved first and last residue. The D gene is left open where the match is weak. Some rows mark clone size as missing; the rest say once, few, many or name a class of expanded clone.

CDR3 DNA: TGTGCCAGTAGACAGGGACAGTGGAATTCACCCCTCCACTTT
CDR3 protein: CASRQGQWNSPLHF
J gene: TRBJ1-6
D gene: TRBD1
clone size: .
V gene: TRBV19

CDR3 DNA: TGTGCCAGCAGCTCAATGCTACAGGGAGTCGACTATGGCTACACCTTC
CDR3 protein: CASSSMLQGVDYGYTF
J gene: TRBJ1-2
D gene: .
clone size: .
V gene: TRBV7-8

CDR3 DNA: TGTGCCTGGCGAGGGACAGGGCGGGGCGGGGAGCTGTTTTTT
CDR3 protein: CAWRGTGRGGELFF
J gene: TRBJ2-2
D gene: TRBD1
clone size: .
V gene: TRBV30

CDR3 DNA: TGTGCCTGGAGTGTAGAGAACACCATATATTTT
CDR3 protein: CAWSVENTIYF
J gene: TRBJ1-3
D gene: .
clone size: .
V gene: TRBV30

CDR3 DNA: TGTGCCAGCAGCTCACCCCCGGGACTACAAAAAAACATTCAGTACTTC
CDR3 protein: CASSSPPGLQKNIQYF
J gene: TRBJ2-4
D gene: TRBD2
clone size: .
V gene: TRBV11-2

CDR3 DNA: TGTGCCAGCAGCCAGGGCATTTCGGGGGACTATGGCTACACCTTC
CDR3 protein: CASSQGISGDYGYTF
J gene: TRBJ1-2
D gene: .
clone size: .
V gene: TRBV7-2

CDR3 DNA: TGTGCCAGCAGTTTAGAGGGGGCTAATGAAAAACTGTTTTTT
CDR3 protein: CASSLEGANEKLFF
J gene: TRBJ1-4
D gene: .
clone size: .
V gene: TRBV28

CDR3 DNA: TGTGCCAGTAGTATAGTTCAGGGGAACACTGAAGCTTTCTTT
CDR3 protein: CASSIVQGNTEAFF
J gene: TRBJ1-1
D gene: .
clone size: .
V gene: TRBV19

CDR3 DNA: TGTGCCAGCAGAGACTTCACAGATACGCAGTATTTT
CDR3 protein: CASRDFTDTQYF
J gene: TRBJ2-3
D gene: .
clone size: .
V gene: TRBV6-5

CDR3 DNA: TGTGCCAGCAGTACCGGGACAGGGGGGTTCGGTGAGCAGTTCTTC
CDR3 protein: CASSTGTGGFGEQFF
J gene: TRBJ2-1
D gene: TRBD1
clone size: .
V gene: TRBV6-2/TRBV6-3

CDR3 DNA: TGTGCCAGCAGCTCGGGACAGGGAAGGTGGTTGGGCGAAAAACTGTTTTTT
CDR3 protein: CASSSGQGRWLGEKLFF
J gene: TRBJ1-4
D gene: TRBD1
clone size: .
V gene: TRBV5-4

CDR3 DNA: TGTGCCAGCAGCTTGATAGGGGGATACAATGAGCAGTTCTTC
CDR3 protein: CASSLIGGYNEQFF
J gene: TRBJ2-1
D gene: .
clone size: .
V gene: TRBV5-4

CDR3 DNA: TGTGCCAGCAGTTTACCGACTAGCAGGCGCTCCTACAATGAGCAGTTCTTC
CDR3 protein: CASSLPTSRRSYNEQFF
J gene: TRBJ2-1
D gene: TRBD2
clone size: .
V gene: TRBV6-2/TRBV6-3

CDR3 DNA: TGTGCCAGCAGTCCAGGGACAGGTCTGTCTCCGGGGGAGCTGTTTTTT
CDR3 protein: CASSPGTGLSPGELFF
J gene: TRBJ2-2
D gene: TRBD1
clone size: .
V gene: TRBV7-3

CDR3 DNA: TGTGCCAGCAGCTCCGGACTGCAGAACACTGAAGCTTTCTTT
CDR3 protein: CASSSGLQNTEAFF
J gene: TRBJ1-1
D gene: .
clone size: many
V gene: TRBV5-4

CDR3 DNA: TGCGCCAGCAGCGGGGGACAGGGGGCGCCTGGGGCCAACGTCCTGACTTTC
CDR3 protein: CASSGGQGAPGANVLTF
J gene: TRBJ2-6
D gene: TRBD1
clone size: .
V gene: TRBV5-1

CDR3 DNA: TGTGCCCACAGGGGGCTAGAGACCCAGTACTTC
CDR3 protein: CAHRGLETQYF
J gene: TRBJ2-5
D gene: TRBD1
clone size: .
V gene: TRBV6-5

CDR3 DNA: TGTGCCAGCAGTCGACGACAGAACACCCCTCTGGAGACCCAGTACTTC
CDR3 protein: CASSRRQNTPLETQYF
J gene: TRBJ2-5
D gene: .
clone size: .
V gene: TRBV7-8

CDR3 DNA: TGTGCTAGTGGTTTGCCGGGACTAGCGGGAGGGCCCGGGGAGCTGTTTTTT
CDR3 protein: CASGLPGLAGGPGELFF
J gene: TRBJ2-2
D gene: TRBD2
clone size: .
V gene: TRBV12-5

CDR3 DNA: TGTGCCAGCAGACCGGACAGGGCGAGAACTGAAGCTTTCTTT
CDR3 protein: CASRPDRARTEAFF
J gene: TRBJ1-1
D gene: TRBD1
clone size: .
V gene: TRBV27

CDR3 DNA: TGTGCTAGTGGTTTAAACATGAACACTGAAGCTTTCTTT
CDR3 protein: CASGLNMNTEAFF
J gene: TRBJ1-1
D gene: .
clone size: .
V gene: TRBV12-5

CDR3 DNA: TGTGCCAGCAGCCGACAGGGGCCGGTGAACACTGAAGCTTTCTTT
CDR3 protein: CASSRQGPVNTEAFF
J gene: TRBJ1-1
D gene: TRBD1
clone size: .
V gene: TRBV11-3

CDR3 DNA: TGCAGCGTTGAGGTACAGGAGCTGGGGGAGACCCAGTACTTC
CDR3 protein: CSVEVQELGETQYF
J gene: TRBJ2-5
D gene: .
clone size: .
V gene: TRBV29-1

CDR3 DNA: TGTGCCAGCAGCTTACTCGGGGGGGCGGGGACAGATACGCAGTATTTT
CDR3 protein: CASSLLGGAGTDTQYF
J gene: TRBJ2-3
D gene: TRBD2
clone size: .
V gene: TRBV7-2

CDR3 DNA: TGTGCCAGCAGCCAACGGACCCCGCGCGGGGGTGGGGAGCAGTACTTC
CDR3 protein: CASSQRTPRGGGEQYF
J gene: TRBJ2-7
D gene: TRBD2
clone size: .
V gene: TRBV3-1/TRBV3-2

CDR3 DNA: TGTGCCAGTAGTTCAGGACTAGCGGGGATAGGGACCCAGTACTTC
CDR3 protein: CASSSGLAGIGTQYF
J gene: TRBJ2-5
D gene: TRBD2
clone size: .
V gene: TRBV19

CDR3 DNA: TGTGCCAGTAGTACAACCGGGACAGGGGCCTTTGGCCGTGATGGCTACACCTTC
CDR3 protein: CASSTTGTGAFGRDGYTF
J gene: TRBJ1-2
D gene: TRBD1
clone size: .
V gene: TRBV19

CDR3 DNA: TGTGCCAGCAGCAGGGTGTTGAACACTGAAGCTTTCTTT
CDR3 protein: CASSRVLNTEAFF
J gene: TRBJ1-1
D gene: .
clone size: .
V gene: TRBV12-3/TRBV12-4

CDR3 DNA: TGTGCCAGTACCGCGACAGGGGGCTCGAACACTGAAGCTTTCTTT
CDR3 protein: CASTATGGSNTEAFF
J gene: TRBJ1-1
D gene: TRBD1
clone size: .
V gene: TRBV19

CDR3 DNA: TGTGCCAGCAGCCAAACAGGGAACACTGAAGCTTTCTTT
CDR3 protein: CASSQTGNTEAFF
J gene: TRBJ1-1
D gene: .
clone size: few
V gene: TRBV7-9

CDR3 DNA: TGTGCCAGCAGCTTTGGACAGGAGACGGATACGCAGTATTTT
CDR3 protein: CASSFGQETDTQYF
J gene: TRBJ2-3
D gene: TRBD1
clone size: .
V gene: TRBV5-4

CDR3 DNA: TGTGCCAGCAGTTTACGGAGGGACACTGAAGCTTTCTTT
CDR3 protein: CASSLRRDTEAFF
J gene: TRBJ1-1
D gene: .
clone size: .
V gene: TRBV12-3/TRBV12-4

CDR3 DNA: TGTGCCAGCTCAAGACAGATGTTGAATGAGCAGTTCTTC
CDR3 protein: CASSRQMLNEQFF
J gene: TRBJ2-1
D gene: .
clone size: .
V gene: TRBV6-5

CDR3 DNA: TGTGCCAGCAGTTACTCGACAGGGGAGGGAAATCAGCCCCAGCATTTT
CDR3 protein: CASSYSTGEGNQPQHF
J gene: TRBJ1-5
D gene: TRBD1
clone size: .
V gene: TRBV6-2/TRBV6-3

CDR3 DNA: TGTGCCAGCAGCTTGGAAACTTTTGGCAATCAGCCCCAGCATTTT
CDR3 protein: CASSLETFGNQPQHF
J gene: TRBJ1-5
D gene: .
clone size: .
V gene: TRBV5-8

CDR3 DNA: TGCGCCAGCAGCTTGGTCCTCGGCGGAAAACTGTTTTTT
CDR3 protein: CASSLVLGGKLFF
J gene: TRBJ1-4
D gene: .
clone size: .
V gene: TRBV5-1

CDR3 DNA: TGTGCCTGGAGTCCTAGCGGGGGAGTCACCGGGGAGCTGTTTTTT
CDR3 protein: CAWSPSGGVTGELFF
J gene: TRBJ2-2
D gene: TRBD2
clone size: .
V gene: TRBV30

CDR3 DNA: TGTGCCAGCAGCCAAGGGGGAGGAGGAGGGGCCAACGTCCTGACTTTC
CDR3 protein: CASSQGGGGGANVLTF
J gene: TRBJ2-6
D gene: .
clone size: few
V gene: TRBV3-1/TRBV3-2

CDR3 DNA: TGTGCCATCAGTGAATCCTACTATGGCTACACCTTC
CDR3 protein: CAISESYYGYTF
J gene: TRBJ1-2
D gene: .
clone size: .
V gene: TRBV10-3

CDR3 DNA: TGTGCCAGCAGTTATCCCGGACAGGGGGCTTCACCCCTCCACTTT
CDR3 protein: CASSYPGQGASPLHF
J gene: TRBJ1-6
D gene: TRBD1
clone size: .
V gene: TRBV6-6

CDR3 DNA: TGTGCCACCACCTCGGGCGGGTACCAAGAGACCCAGTACTTC
CDR3 protein: CATTSGGYQETQYF
J gene: TRBJ2-5
D gene: .
clone size: .
V gene: TRBV6-5

CDR3 DNA: TGTGCCAGCAGTGAGCGGCCAGGGTCACGGGTTAGCAATCAGCCCCAGCATTTT
CDR3 protein: CASSERPGSRVSNQPQHF
J gene: TRBJ1-5
D gene: .
clone size: .
V gene: TRBV6-1

CDR3 DNA: TGTGCCAGCAGCCAAGAAGGACTAGCGGGAGTTCCAGATACGCAGTATTTT
CDR3 protein: CASSQEGLAGVPDTQYF
J gene: TRBJ2-3
D gene: TRBD2
clone size: .
V gene: TRBV3-1/TRBV3-2

CDR3 DNA: TGTGCCAGCAGCTTGGAATGGACAGTTCTTGGCTACACCTTC
CDR3 protein: CASSLEWTVLGYTF
J gene: TRBJ1-2
D gene: .
clone size: .
V gene: TRBV5-4

CDR3 DNA: TGTGCCACCAGTGATGCTAGCGGGGGGGTAGAGACCCAGTACTTC
CDR3 protein: CATSDASGGVETQYF
J gene: TRBJ2-5
D gene: TRBD2
clone size: .
V gene: TRBV24-1

CDR3 DNA: TGTGCCAGCAGCGTTAGCGGGAGGGAATCGGAGACCCAGTACTTC
CDR3 protein: CASSVSGRESETQYF
J gene: TRBJ2-5
D gene: TRBD2
clone size: few
V gene: TRBV7-2

CDR3 DNA: TGTGCCAGCAGCGTAGCCAGCGTAGATGAAAAACTGTTTTTT
CDR3 protein: CASSVASVDEKLFF
J gene: TRBJ1-4
D gene: .
clone size: .
V gene: TRBV9

CDR3 DNA: TGTGCCAGCAGCCCCGGCAGGGCGAACACCGGGGAGCTGTTTTTT
CDR3 protein: CASSPGRANTGELFF
J gene: TRBJ2-2
D gene: .
clone size: .
V gene: TRBV6-5

CDR3 DNA: TGTGCCAGCTCATCTACAGGGAATTCAAACACTGAAGCTTTCTTT
CDR3 protein: CASSSTGNSNTEAFF
J gene: TRBJ1-1
D gene: .
clone size: .
V gene: TRBV18